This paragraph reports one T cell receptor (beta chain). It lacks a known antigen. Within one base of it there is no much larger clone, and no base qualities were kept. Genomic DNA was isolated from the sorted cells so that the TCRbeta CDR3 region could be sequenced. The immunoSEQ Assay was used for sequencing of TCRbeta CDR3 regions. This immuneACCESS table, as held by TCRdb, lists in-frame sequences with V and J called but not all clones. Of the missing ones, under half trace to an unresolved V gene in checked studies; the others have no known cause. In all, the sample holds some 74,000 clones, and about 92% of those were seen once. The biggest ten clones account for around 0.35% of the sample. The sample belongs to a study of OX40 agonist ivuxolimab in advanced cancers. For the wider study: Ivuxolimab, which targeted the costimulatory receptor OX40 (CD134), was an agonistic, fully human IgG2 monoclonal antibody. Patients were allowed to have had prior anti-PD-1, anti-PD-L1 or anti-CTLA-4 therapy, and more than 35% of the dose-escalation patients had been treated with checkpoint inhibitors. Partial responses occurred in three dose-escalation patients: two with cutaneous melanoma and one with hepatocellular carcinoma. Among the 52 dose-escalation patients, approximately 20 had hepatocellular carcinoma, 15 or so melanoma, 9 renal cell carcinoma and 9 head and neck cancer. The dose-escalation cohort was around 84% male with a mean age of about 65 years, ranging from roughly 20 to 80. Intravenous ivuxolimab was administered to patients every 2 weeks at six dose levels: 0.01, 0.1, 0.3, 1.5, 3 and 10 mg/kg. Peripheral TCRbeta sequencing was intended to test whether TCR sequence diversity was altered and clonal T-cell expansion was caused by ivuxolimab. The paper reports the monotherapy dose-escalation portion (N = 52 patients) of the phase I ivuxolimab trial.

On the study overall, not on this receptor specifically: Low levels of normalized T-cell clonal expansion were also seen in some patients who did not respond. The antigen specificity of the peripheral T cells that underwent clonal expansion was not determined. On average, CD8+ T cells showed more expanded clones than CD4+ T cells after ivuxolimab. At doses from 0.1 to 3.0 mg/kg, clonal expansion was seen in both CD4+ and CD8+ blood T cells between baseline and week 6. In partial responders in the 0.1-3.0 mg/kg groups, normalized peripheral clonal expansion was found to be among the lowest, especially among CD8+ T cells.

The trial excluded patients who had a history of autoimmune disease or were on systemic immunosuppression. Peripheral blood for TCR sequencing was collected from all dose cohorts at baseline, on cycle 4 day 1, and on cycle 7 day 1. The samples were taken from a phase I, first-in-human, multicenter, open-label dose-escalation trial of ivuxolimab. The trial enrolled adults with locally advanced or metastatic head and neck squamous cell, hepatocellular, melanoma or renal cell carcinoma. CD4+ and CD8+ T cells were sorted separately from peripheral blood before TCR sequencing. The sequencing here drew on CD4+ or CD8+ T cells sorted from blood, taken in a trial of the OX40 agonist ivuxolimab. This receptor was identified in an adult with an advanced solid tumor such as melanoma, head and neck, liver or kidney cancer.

The sequence in DNA is TGCAGCGTGTGGACCGGGACAGGCTATGGCTACACCTTC. Protein translation: CSVWTGTGYGYTF. The chain joins TRBV29-1 to TRBJ1-2, and 8 junctional nucleotides match TRBD1. The CDR3 covers 13 residues, taking in both the cysteine and the phenylalanine. Only the CDR3 DNA stays, 39 bases, in frame from base 1. For this chain, trimming is 6 bases at the V end and 4 bases at the J end, and the number of junction bases without a gene match is 7. The germline V gene supplies CDR1 SQVTM and CDR2 ANQGSEA. The full variable domain, with segments outside the CDR3 supplied by the reference TRBV29-1 and TRBJ1-2 proteins, appears as SAVISQKPSRDICQRGTSLTIQCQVDSQVTMMFWYRQQPGQSLTLIATANQGSEATYESGFVIDKFPISRPNLTFSTLTVSNMSPEDSSIYLCSVWTGTGYGYTFGSGTRLTVV.